Below are 26 T cell receptor beta chains sequenced from a single sample in a study of blood T cell repertoires in COVID-19. The assay was immunoSEQ multiplex PCR, and TCRdb's table has in-frame clones only and misses some. The sample shows 250,000 or so clones, less than 90% of them seen only once. Input material: peripheral blood. These receptors originate from a woman aged 40 to 49 who had recovered from COVID-19.

To note about this clone: Other DNA sequences in the sample encode the same CDR3. The V gene is TRBV2, the J gene TRBJ1-6; possible D gene TRBD1, 6 bases. The germline CDR1 and CDR2 sequences are SNHLY and FYNNEI. Trimming pared 8 bases from V and 7 bases from J, leaving 12 bases between. CDR3 length: 13 residues. CDR3 protein: CASSGQQNSPLHF. CDR3 bases: TGTGCCAGCTCTGGACAGCAGAATTCACCCCTCCACTTT.

J is TRBJ2-3 and V is TRBV24-1, with 9 bases fitting TRBD2. Germline V gene data show CDR1 as KGHDR and CDR2 as SFDVKD. The CDR3 contains 16 residues. V lost 5 bases and J lost 4; bases outside the gene matches: 9. CDR3 residues: CATSGGTSSYPDTQYF. DNA for the CDR3: TGTGCCACCAGTGGCGGGACTAGCTCTTACCCAGATACGCAGTATTTT.

The J gene is TRBJ2-7, the V gene TRBV27; 10 nucleotides match TRBD2. Germline V gene sequence: CDR1 MNHEY, CDR2 SMNVEV (reference sequence). This CDR3 has 15 amino acids. J lost 4 bases, V lost 3 bases, and 6 bases had no gene match. The CDR3: CASSFAASGGYEQYF. In DNA form, the CDR3 reads TGTGCCAGCAGTTTTGCGGCTAGCGGGGGTTACGAGCAGTACTTC.

The chain couples TRBV10-2 to TRBJ1-3; D remains unclear. Germline values: CDR1 WSHSY, CDR2 SAAADI. This CDR3 contains 12 residues. The V gene lost 3 bases and the J gene lost 9 bases, with 9 bases spanning the gap. CDR3 region: CASSDEGGTIYF. CDR3 DNA sequence: TGCGCCAGCAGTGATGAAGGCGGCACCATATATTTT.

The chain combines TRBV4-2 with TRBJ1-3; no clear D. Per germline, CDR1 LGHNA and CDR2 YNFKEQ. V lost 0 bases to trimming and J lost 4 bases, with 10 bases between them. This CDR3 has 15 amino acids. As DNA, the CDR3 is TGTGCCAGCAGCCAAGATTTCAGCGGGGGAAACACCATATATTTT. Its protein is CASSQDFSGGNTIYF.

The chain couples TRBV2 to TRBJ2-7; D gene uncertain. The germline gives CDR1 SNHLY, CDR2 FYNNEI. V was shortened by 8 bases and J by 2 bases, with 16 bases between the two germline ends. There are 14 residues in the CDR3. The CDR3 DNA sequence: TGTGCCAGCTTGGTTCTCGGTGCCCCCTACGAGCAGTACTTC. Amino acid sequence: CASLVLGAPYEQYF. The whole variable domain, filled in from reference TRBV2 and TRBJ2-7, reads EPEVTQTPSHQVTQMGQEVILRCVPISNHLYFYWYRQILGQKVEFLVSFYNNEISEKSEIFDDQFSVERPDGSNFTLKIRSTKLEDSAMYFCASLVLGAPYEQYFGPGTRLTVT.

This clone was picked up a small number of times. The rearrangement joins TRBV14 to TRBJ2-4; 12 bases fit TRBD1. V gave up 0 bases and J gave up 7 bases; unmatched junction bases: 7. The CDR3 is made up of 17 amino acids. Germline V gene lookup returns CDR1 SGHDN and CDR2 FVKESK. CDR3 region: CASSQDPGQGAGNIQYF. The CDR3 DNA sequence: TGTGCCAGCAGCCAAGACCCGGGACAGGGGGCGGGGAACATTCAGTACTTC.

This clone was seen a handful of times. This chain links TRBV9 with TRBJ1-1, with a possible D match to TRBD1 (6 bases). Trimming shortened V by 3 bases and J by 7 bases, and 13 bases separated the two germline ends. The CDR3 has 13 residues. CDR1 SGDLS and CDR2 YYNGEE come from the germline V gene. CDR3 coding DNA: TGTGCCAGCAGCGCCGACAGGCTCGTTGAAGCTTTCTTT. As protein: CASSADRLVEAFF.

This chain connects TRBV5-6 to TRBJ2-3, with TRBD2 identical over 10 bases. The ends lost 0 bases at V and 2 bases at J; junction bases unmatched: 3. The CDR3 consists of 16 residues. The germline gives CDR1 SGHDT, CDR2 YYEEEE. CDR3 in amino acids: CASSLERGGPTDTQYF. In nucleotides, the CDR3 is TGTGCCAGCAGCTTGGAGCGGGGGGGTCCCACAGATACGCAGTATTTT.

This chain connects TRBV5-4 to TRBJ2-3, with TRBD2 matching over 8 bases. With 6 bases clipped from V and 0 bases from J, the junction kept 3 bases outside the gene matches. The germline V gene has CDR1 SGHNT and CDR2 YYREEE (reference sequence). This CDR3 has 14 amino acids. This CDR3 reads CASTTSGSTDTQYF. CDR3 nucleotide sequence: TGTGCCAGCACAACTAGCGGAAGCACAGATACGCAGTATTTT.

J is TRBJ2-3 and V is TRBV19; TRBD1 matches at 9 bases. Germline V lookup: CDR1 LNHDA, CDR2 SQIVND (reference sequence). This CDR3 contains 15 residues. V trimming: 4 bases; J trimming: 4 bases; junction bases outside the gene matches: 6. This chain's CDR3 is CASSTGTGWADTQYF. DNA for the CDR3: TGTGCCAGTAGTACTGGGACAGGGTGGGCAGATACGCAGTATTTT.

The V gene is TRBV13, the J gene TRBJ1-1; D not certain. The V gene's germline CDR1 is PRHDT and CDR2 FYEKMQ (reference sequence). This CDR3 has 13 residues. The V end was cut by 5 bases, the J end by 2 bases, with 9 bases between. The CDR3 coding sequence is TGTGCCAGCAGCCTCCCAGTTAACACTGAAGCTTTCTTT. Its translation: CASSLPVNTEAFF. Looking up the rest from reference TRBV13 and TRBJ1-1 gives the full variable domain: AAGVIQSPRHLIKEKRETATLKCYPIPRHDTVYWYQQGPGQDPQFLISFYEKMQSDKGSIPDRFSAQQFSDYHSELNMSSLELGDSALYFCASSLPVNTEAFFGQGTRLTVV.

The chain combines TRBV28 with TRBJ2-5; 7 bases map to TRBD1. Germline CDR1 and CDR2: MDHEN and SYDVKM. The CDR3 totals 14 residues. J was trimmed by 4 bases and V by 7 bases; bases with no gene match: 9. The CDR3 bases are TGTGCCAGCACCGGGATCGGGACAGCAGAGACCCAGTACTTC. Protein sequence: CASTGIGTAETQYF.

The chain is built from TRBV19 and TRBJ1-6; the D gene is possibly TRBD1 (6 bases). CDR1 and CDR2 from the germline V gene are LNHDA and SQIVND (reference sequence). The V end was cut by 5 bases, the J end by 6 bases, with 14 bases between. CDR3 length: 15 amino acids. The CDR3 sequence is CASSGYRVGNSPLHF. Written as DNA, the CDR3 is TGTGCCAGTAGTGGATACAGGGTCGGTAATTCACCCCTCCACTTT.

The chain is built from TRBV10-3 and TRBJ2-7; TRBD1 agrees at 7 bases. The CDR3 has 14 amino acids. J was trimmed by 7 bases and V by 2 bases; bases with no gene match: 8. Germline assignment: CDR1 ENHRY and CDR2 SYGVKD. The CDR3 spells CAISEPDRVREQYF. CDR3 in DNA: TGTGCCATCAGTGAGCCCGACAGGGTTCGGGAGCAGTACTTC.

The chain has TRBV5-1 and TRBJ2-7; D unresolved. Germline V gene data show CDR1 as SGHRS and CDR2 as YFSETQ. Trimming shortened V by 5 bases and J by 3 bases, and 9 bases separated the two germline ends. There are 12 residues in the CDR3. The CDR3 sequence: CASSPRGYEQYF. The CDR3, as DNA: TGCGCCAGCAGTCCGCGTGGCTACGAGCAGTACTTC.

This sequence joins TRBV12-3 or TRBV12-4 and TRBJ1-5, with TRBD1 as a possible D gene (5 bases). Trimming cost V 3 bases and J 5 bases, with 8 bases left between them. CDR3 length: 13 amino acids. The CDR3 DNA follows: TGTGCCAGCAGTTTGGGCAGGGATCAGCCCCAGCATTTT. Protein product: CASSLGRDQPQHF.

The rearrangement links TRBV4-1 to TRBJ1-1; a weak D match, TRBD1 (6 bases). CDR3 length equals 15 residues. Germline CDR1 and CDR2: MGHRA and YSYEKL. Trimming stripped 6 bases from V and 7 bases from J, with 21 bases between. The CDR3, as DNA: TGCGCCAGCAGACCCGGTGGGGGGCGCGGGGGTGAAGCTTTCTTT. It codes for CASRPGGGRGGEAFF.

The chain links TRBV7-2 to TRBJ2-1; 7 positions agree with TRBD1. CDR1 and CDR2 from the germline V gene are SGHTA and FQGNSA. This CDR3 is built from 15 residues. The V and J ends lost 7 bases and 3 bases, in that order; junction bases with no gene match: 9. The CDR3 region is CASKIDRDLYNEQFF. CDR3 coding DNA: TGTGCCAGCAAGATCGACAGGGACCTCTACAATGAGCAGTTCTTC.

V is TRBV12-3 or TRBV12-4 and J is TRBJ2-2, with D perhaps TRBD2 (5 bases). Trimming took off 6 bases at V and 6 bases at J, with 11 bases between the two ends. CDR3 length: 13 residues. The CDR3 is CASSRTRAGELFF. Here the CDR3 DNA reads TGTGCCAGCAGCCGAACGAGGGCCGGGGAGCTGTTTTTT.

J is TRBJ2-5 and V is TRBV29-1; the match to TRBD2 covers 14 bases. The V gene's germline CDR1 is SQVTM and CDR2 ANQGSEA. This CDR3 has 18 residues. Unmatched junction bases numbered 15, after V lost 2 bases and J lost 7 bases. CDR3 residues: CSVEFGLAGGLFFGTQYF. The CDR3 DNA follows: TGCAGCGTTGAATTCGGACTAGCGGGGGGCCTGTTTTTTGGGACCCAGTACTTC.

The chain employs TRBV24-1 and TRBJ2-7, with D maybe TRBD1 (6 bases). The CDR3 is made up of 17 amino acids. CDR1 is KGHDR and CDR2 is SFDVKD in the germline V gene. Between the trimmed V and J ends, which lost 4 bases and 2 bases, there was a span of 20 bases. CDR3 region: CATSESGLHGTPYEQYF. CDR3 DNA: TGTGCCACCAGTGAATCGGGGTTACATGGGACACCCTACGAGCAGTACTTC.

The rearrangement uses TRBV19 and TRBJ2-2, with D unresolved. Germline CDR1 reads LNHDA; CDR2 reads SQIVND (reference sequence). V lost 3 bases and J 0 bases, leaving 11 bases between the germline ends. This CDR3 contains 16 residues. This CDR3 is CASSIGSGPNTGELFF. As DNA, the CDR3 is TGTGCCAGTAGTATCGGGTCCGGCCCGAACACCGGGGAGCTGTTTTTT.

The chain carries TRBV6-1 and TRBJ2-1, with a possible D match to TRBD2 (5 bases). Germline V gene sequence: CDR1 MNHNS, CDR2 SASEGT. Trimming took 3 bases from V and 7 from J, leaving 7 bases between them. The CDR3 runs to 12 residues. The chain's CDR3 is CASSDLANEQFF. In DNA, the CDR3 is TGTGCCAGCAGTGATTTAGCGAATGAGCAGTTCTTC.

A single count supports this clone. V gene TRBV7-9 combines with J gene TRBJ1-1; 10 bases line up with TRBD1. Germline V CDR1 and CDR2: SEHNR, FQNEAQ (reference sequence). V trimming: 1 base; J trimming: 5 bases; junction bases outside the gene matches: 7. CDR3 length: 16 amino acids. The CDR3 loop reads CASSLDPGQGRTEAFF. The DNA of the CDR3 is TGTGCCAGCAGCTTAGATCCGGGACAGGGGAGAACTGAAGCTTTCTTT.

The chain links TRBV7-7 to TRBJ1-1; D remains unclear. With 5 bases removed from V and 0 bases from J, the gap between germline ends came to 7 bases. This CDR3 has 13 amino acids. Per the germline V gene, CDR1 is SSHAT and CDR2 is FNYEAQ (reference sequence). The CDR3 DNA reads as TGTGCCAGCAGCCGAGATTTGAACACTGAAGCTTTCTTT. This encodes CASSRDLNTEAFF.